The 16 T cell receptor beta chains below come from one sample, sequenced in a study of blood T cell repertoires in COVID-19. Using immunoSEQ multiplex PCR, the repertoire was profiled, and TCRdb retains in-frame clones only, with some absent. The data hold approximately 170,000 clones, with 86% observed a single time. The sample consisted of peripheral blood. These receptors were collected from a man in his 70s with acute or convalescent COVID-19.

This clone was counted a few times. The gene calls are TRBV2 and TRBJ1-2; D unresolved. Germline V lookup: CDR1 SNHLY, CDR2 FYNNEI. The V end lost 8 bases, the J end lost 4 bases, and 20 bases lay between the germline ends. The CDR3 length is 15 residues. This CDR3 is CASSTSQSPIYGYTF. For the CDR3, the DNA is TGTGCCAGCTCCACCTCACAATCCCCCATCTATGGCTACACCTTC.

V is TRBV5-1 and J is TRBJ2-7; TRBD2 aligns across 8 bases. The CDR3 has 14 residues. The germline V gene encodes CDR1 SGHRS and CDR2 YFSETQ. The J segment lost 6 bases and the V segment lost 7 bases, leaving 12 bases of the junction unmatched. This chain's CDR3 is CASALGGAEIEQYF. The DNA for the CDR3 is TGCGCCAGCGCCCTCGGGGGGGCCGAGATCGAGCAGTACTTC.

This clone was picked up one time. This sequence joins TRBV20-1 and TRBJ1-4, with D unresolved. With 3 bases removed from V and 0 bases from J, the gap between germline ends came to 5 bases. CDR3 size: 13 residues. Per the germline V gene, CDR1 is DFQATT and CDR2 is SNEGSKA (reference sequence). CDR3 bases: TGCAGTGCTAGTCGGTCAACTAATGAAAAACTGTTTTTT. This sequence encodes CSASRSTNEKLFF.

CDR3 in amino acids: CASSQDLRPTMVTQYF. The CDR3, as DNA: TGCGCCAGCAGCCAAGATTTGCGGCCGACCATGGTGACCCAGTACTTC. The chain combines TRBV4-1 with TRBJ2-5; D is ambiguous. The V gene's germline CDR1 is MGHRA and CDR2 YSYEKL. V was shortened by 0 bases and J by 7 bases, with 18 bases between the two germline ends. The CDR3 is 16 residues long.

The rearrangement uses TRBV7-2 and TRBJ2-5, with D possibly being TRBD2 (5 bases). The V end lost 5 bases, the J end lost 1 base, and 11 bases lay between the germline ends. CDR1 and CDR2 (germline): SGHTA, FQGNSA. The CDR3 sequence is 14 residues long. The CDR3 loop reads CASSKGLVQETQYF. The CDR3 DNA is TGTGCCAGCAGCAAAGGACTGGTCCAAGAGACCCAGTACTTC.

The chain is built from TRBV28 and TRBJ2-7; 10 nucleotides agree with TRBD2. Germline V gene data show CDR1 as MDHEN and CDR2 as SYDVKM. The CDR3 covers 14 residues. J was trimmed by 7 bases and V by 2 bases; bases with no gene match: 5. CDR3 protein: CASSLLAGVGEQYF. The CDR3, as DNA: TGTGCCAGCAGTTTACTAGCGGGAGTGGGAGAGCAGTACTTC.

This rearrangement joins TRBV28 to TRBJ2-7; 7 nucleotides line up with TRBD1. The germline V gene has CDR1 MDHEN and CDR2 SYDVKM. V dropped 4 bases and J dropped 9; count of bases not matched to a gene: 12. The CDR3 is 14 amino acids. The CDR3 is CASSSPGTAPGQYF. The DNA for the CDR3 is TGTGCCAGCAGTTCCCCCGGGACAGCCCCTGGGCAGTACTTC.

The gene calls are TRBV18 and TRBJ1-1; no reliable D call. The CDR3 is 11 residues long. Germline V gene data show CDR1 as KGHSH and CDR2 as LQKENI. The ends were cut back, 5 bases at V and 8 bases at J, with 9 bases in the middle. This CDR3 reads CASSGGHEAFF. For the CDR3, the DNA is TGTGCCAGCTCAGGTGGCCACGAAGCTTTCTTT.

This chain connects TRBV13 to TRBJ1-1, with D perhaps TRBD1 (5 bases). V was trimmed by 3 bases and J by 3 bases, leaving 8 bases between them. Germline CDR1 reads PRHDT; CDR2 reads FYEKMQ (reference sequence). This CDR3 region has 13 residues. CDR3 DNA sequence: TGTGCCAGCAGCTTCGCGGGGGACACTGAAGCTTTCTTT. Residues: CASSFAGDTEAFF.

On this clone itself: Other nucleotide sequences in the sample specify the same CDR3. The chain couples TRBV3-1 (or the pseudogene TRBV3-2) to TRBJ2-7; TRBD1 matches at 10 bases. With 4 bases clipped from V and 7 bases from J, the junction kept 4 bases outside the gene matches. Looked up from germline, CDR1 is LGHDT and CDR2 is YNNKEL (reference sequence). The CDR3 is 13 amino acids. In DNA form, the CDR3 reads TGTGCCAGCAGCCGACAGGGGGCTAGAGAGCAGTACTTC. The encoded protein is CASSRQGAREQYF.

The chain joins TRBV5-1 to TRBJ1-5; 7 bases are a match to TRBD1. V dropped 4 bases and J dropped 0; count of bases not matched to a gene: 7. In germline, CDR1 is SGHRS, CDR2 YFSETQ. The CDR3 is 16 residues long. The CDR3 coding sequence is TGCGCCAGCAGCGGTGGGACAGCCGATAGCAATCAGCCCCAGCATTTT. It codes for CASSGGTADSNQPQHF.

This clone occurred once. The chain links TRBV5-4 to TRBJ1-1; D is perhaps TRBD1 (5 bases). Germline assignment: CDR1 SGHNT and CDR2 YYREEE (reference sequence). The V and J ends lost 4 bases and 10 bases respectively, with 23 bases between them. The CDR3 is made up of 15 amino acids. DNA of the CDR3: TGTGCCAGCAGCCCAACCCAGGGTAATGGAAGGGGAGCTTTCTTT. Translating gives CASSPTQGNGRGAFF.

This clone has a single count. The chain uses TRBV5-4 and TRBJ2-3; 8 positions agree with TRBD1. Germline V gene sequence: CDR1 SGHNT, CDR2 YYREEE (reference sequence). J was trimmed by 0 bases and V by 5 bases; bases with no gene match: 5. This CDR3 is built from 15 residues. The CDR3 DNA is TGTGCCAGCAGTTCCCGACAGGGGAGCACAGATACGCAGTATTTT. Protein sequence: CASSSRQGSTDTQYF. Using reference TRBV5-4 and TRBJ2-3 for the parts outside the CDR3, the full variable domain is ETGVTQSPTHLIKTRGQQVTLRCSSQSGHNTVSWYQQALGQGPQFIFQYYREEENGRGNFPPRFSGLQFPNYSSELNVNALELDDSALYLCASSSRQGSTDTQYFGPGTRLTVL.

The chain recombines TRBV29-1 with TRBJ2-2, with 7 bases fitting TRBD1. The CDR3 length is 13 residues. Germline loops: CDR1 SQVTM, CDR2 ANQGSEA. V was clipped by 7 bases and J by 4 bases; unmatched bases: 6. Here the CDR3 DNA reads TGCAGCGCCCGACCAGGGGGCACCGGGGAGCTGTTTTTT. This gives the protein CSARPGGTGELFF.

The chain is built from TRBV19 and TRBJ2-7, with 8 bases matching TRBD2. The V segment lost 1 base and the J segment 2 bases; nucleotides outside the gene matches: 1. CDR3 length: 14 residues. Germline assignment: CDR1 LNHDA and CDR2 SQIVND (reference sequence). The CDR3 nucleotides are TGTGCCAGTAGTATAGGCGGGAGGACCTACGAGCAGTACTTC. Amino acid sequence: CASSIGGRTYEQYF. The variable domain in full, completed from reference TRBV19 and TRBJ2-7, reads DGGITQSPKYLFRKEGQNVTLSCEQNLNHDAMYWYRQDPGQGLRLIYYSQIVNDFQKGDIAEGYSVSREKKESFPLTVTSAQKNPTAFYLCASSIGGRTYEQYFGPGTRLTVT.

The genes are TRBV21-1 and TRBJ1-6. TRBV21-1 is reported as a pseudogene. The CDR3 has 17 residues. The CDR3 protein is CASSKRRGLSYNSPLHF. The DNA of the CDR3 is TGTGCCAGCAGCAAAAGGAGGGGTTTGTCCTATAATTCACCCCTCCACTTT.